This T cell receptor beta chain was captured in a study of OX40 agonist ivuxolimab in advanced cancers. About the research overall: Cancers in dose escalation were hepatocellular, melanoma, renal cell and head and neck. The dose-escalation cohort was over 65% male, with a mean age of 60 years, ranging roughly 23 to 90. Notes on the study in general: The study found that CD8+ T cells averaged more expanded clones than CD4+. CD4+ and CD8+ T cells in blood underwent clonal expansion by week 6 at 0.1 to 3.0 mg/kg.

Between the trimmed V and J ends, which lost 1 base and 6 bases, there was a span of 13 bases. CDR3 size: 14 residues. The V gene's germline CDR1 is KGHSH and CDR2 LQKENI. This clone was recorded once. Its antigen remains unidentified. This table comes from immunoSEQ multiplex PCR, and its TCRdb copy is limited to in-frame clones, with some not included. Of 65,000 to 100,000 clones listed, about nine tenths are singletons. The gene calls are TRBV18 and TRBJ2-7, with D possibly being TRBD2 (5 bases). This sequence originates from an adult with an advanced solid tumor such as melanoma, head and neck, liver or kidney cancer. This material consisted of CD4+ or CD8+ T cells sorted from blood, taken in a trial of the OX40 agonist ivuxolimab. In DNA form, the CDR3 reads TGTGCCAGCTCACCACTAGGGCTAGCCGGCGAGCAGTACTTC. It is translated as CASSPLGLAGEQYF.